This T cell receptor (beta chain) is drawn from a study of immune evolution from preneoplasia to lung adenocarcinoma. Study-wide points: Clonality was highest in normal lung, lower in later-stage lesions apparently.

With regard to this clone: The antigen is unknown.

Produced via immunoSEQ multiplex PCR; TCRdb's table is partial and in-frame only. The sample contains tens of thousands of clones, about 74% of which appear only once. CDR1 MNHEY and CDR2 SMNVEV come from the germline V gene (reference sequence). This CDR3 region has 13 residues. V gave up 2 bases and J gave up 4 bases, with 5 bases separating them. Material for sequencing was FFPE invasive lung adenocarcinoma tissue. V is TRBV27 and J is TRBJ2-2; D is uncertain. The sequence came from a person aged 55 to 75 with invasive lung adenocarcinoma. Some clones in this sample may be carry-over from other donors' samples. CDR3 sequence (DNA): TGTGCCAGCAGTTTAGGCATCACCGGGGAGCTGTTTTTT. This sequence encodes CASSLGITGELFF.